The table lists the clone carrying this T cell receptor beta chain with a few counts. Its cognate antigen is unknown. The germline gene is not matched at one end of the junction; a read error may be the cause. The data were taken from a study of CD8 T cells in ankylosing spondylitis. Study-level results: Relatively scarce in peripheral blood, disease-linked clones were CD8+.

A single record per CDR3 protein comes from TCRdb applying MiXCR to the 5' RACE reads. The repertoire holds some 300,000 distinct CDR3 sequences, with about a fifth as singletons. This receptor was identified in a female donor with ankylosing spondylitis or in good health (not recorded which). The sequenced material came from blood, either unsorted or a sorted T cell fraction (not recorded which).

CDR3 residues: CASSLHPGQGGEQFF. DNA for the CDR3: TGTGCTAGCAGCTTACACCCGGGACAGGGTGGTGAGCAGTTCTTC. The chain combines TRBV7-7 with TRBJ2-1; 9 positions match TRBD1. The CDR3 totals 15 residues. The germline gives CDR1 SSHAT, CDR2 FNYEAQ (reference sequence). Looking up the rest from reference TRBV7-7 and TRBJ2-1 gives the full variable domain: GAGVSQSPRYKVTKRGQDVTLRCDPISSHATLYWYQQALGQGPEFLTYFNYEAQPDKSGLPSDRFSAERPEGSISTLTIQRTEQRDSAMYRCASSLHPGQGGEQFFGPGTRLTVL.